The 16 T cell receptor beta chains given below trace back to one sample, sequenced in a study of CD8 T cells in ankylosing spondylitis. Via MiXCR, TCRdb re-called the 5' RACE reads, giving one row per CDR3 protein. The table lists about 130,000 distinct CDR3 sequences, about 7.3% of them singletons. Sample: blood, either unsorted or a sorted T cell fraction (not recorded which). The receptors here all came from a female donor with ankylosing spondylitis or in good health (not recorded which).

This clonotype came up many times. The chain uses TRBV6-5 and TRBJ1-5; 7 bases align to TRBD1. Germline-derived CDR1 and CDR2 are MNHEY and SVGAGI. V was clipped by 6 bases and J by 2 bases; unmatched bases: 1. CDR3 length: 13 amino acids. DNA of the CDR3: TGTGCCAGCAGCGGGACAGGCAATCAGCCCCAGCATTTT. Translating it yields CASSGTGNQPQHF.

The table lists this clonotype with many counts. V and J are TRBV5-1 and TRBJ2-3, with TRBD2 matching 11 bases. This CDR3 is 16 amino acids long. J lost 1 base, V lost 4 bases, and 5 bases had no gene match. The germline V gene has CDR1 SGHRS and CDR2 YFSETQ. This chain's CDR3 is CASSISGGAGTDTQYF. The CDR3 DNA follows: TGCGCCAGCAGCATTAGCGGGGGGGCTGGCACAGATACGCAGTATTTT.

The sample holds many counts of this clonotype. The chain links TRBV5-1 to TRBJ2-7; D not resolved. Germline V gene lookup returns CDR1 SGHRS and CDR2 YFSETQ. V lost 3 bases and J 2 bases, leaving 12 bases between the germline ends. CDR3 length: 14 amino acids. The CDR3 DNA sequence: TGCGCCAGCAGCTATACGGATATACCCTACGAGCAGTACTTC. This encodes CASSYTDIPYEQYF.

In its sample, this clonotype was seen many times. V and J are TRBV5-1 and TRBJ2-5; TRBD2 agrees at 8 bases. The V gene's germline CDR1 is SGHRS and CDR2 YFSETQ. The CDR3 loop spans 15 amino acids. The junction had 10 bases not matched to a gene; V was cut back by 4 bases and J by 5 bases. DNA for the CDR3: TGCGCCAGCAGCAACGGACTAGCTGATGAGGAGACCCAGTACTTC. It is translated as CASSNGLADEETQYF.

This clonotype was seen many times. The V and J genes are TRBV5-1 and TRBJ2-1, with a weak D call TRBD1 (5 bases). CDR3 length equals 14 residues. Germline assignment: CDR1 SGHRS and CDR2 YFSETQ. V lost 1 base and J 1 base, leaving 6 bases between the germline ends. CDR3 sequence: CASSLSGSYNEQFF. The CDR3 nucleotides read TGCGCCAGCAGCTTGTCAGGGTCCTACAATGAGCAGTTCTTC.

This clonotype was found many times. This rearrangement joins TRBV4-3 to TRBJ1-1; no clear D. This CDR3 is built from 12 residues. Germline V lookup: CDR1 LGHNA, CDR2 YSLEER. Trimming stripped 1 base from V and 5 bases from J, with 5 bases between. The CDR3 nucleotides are TGCGCCAGCAGCCAAGTAGGGACTGAAGCTTTCTTT. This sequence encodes CASSQVGTEAFF.

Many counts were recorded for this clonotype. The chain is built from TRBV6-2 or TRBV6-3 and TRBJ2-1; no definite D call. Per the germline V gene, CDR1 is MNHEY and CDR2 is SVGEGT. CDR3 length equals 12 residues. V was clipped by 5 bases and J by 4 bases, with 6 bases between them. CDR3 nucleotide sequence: TGTGCCAGCAGTCCGAATTACAATGAGCAGTTCTTC. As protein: CASSPNYNEQFF.

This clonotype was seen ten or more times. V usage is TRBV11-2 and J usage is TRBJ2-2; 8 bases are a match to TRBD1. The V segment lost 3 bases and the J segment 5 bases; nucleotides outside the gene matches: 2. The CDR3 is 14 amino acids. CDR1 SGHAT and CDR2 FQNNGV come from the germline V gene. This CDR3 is CASSLYRGTGELFF. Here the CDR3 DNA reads TGTGCCAGCAGCTTGTACAGGGGGACCGGGGAGCTGTTTTTT.

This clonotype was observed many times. This chain's CDR3 is CASSQARGPRVEGGNQPQHF. DNA for the CDR3: TGTGCCAGCAGCCAAGCCAGGGGGCCACGAGTGGAGGGGGGTAATCAGCCCCAGCATTTT. The chain carries TRBV4-2 and TRBJ1-5, with 8 positions matching TRBD1. The CDR3 runs 20 residues. CDR1 and CDR2 from the germline V gene are LGHNA and YNFKEQ. The junction had 18 bases not matched to a gene; V was cut back by 1 base and J by 4 bases.

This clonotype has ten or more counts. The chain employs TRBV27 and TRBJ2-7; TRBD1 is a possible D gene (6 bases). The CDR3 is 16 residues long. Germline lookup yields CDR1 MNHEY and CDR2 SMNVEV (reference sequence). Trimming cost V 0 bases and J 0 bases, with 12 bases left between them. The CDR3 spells CASSLSGGHLSYEQYF. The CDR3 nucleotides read TGTGCCAGCAGTTTATCAGGGGGTCATCTCTCCTACGAGCAGTACTTC.

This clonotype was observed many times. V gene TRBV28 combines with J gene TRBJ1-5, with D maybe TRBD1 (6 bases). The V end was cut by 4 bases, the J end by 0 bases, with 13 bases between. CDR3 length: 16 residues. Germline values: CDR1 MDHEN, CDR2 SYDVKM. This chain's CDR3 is CASSSHQGLSNQPQHF. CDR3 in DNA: TGTGCCAGCAGTTCCCACCAGGGGCTTAGCAATCAGCCCCAGCATTTT. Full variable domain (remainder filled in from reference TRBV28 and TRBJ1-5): DVKVTQSSRYLVKRTGEKVFLECVQDMDHENMFWYRQDPGLGLRLIYFSYDVKMKEKGDIPEGYSVSREKKERFSLILESASTNQTSMYLCASSSHQGLSNQPQHFGDGTRLSIL.

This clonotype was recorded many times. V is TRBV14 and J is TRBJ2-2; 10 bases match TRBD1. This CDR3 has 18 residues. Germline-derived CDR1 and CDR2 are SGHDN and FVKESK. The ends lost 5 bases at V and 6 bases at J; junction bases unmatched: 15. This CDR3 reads CASSRGQGVWDTAGELFF. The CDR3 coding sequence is TGTGCCAGCAGCAGAGGACAGGGGGTATGGGACACCGCCGGGGAGCTGTTTTTT.

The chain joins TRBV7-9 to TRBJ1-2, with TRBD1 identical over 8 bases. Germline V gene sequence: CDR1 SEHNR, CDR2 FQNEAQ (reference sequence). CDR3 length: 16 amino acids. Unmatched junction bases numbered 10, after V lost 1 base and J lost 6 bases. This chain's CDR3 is CASSLGSQGAGHGYTF. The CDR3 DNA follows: TGTGCCAGCAGCTTAGGGTCCCAGGGGGCAGGACATGGCTACACCTTC.

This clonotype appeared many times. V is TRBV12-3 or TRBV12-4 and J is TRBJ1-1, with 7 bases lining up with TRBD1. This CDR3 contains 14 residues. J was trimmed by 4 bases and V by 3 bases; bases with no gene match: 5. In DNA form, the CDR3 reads TGTGCCAGCAGTTTGACAGGGTCGAGCACTGAAGCTTTCTTT. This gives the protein CASSLTGSSTEAFF.

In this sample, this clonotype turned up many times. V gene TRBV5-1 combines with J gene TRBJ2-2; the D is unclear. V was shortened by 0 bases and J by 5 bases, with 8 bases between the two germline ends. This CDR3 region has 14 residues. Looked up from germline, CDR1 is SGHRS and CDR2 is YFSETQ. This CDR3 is CASSLDPETGELFF. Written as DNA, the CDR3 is TGCGCCAGCAGCTTGGACCCGGAAACCGGGGAGCTGTTTTTT.

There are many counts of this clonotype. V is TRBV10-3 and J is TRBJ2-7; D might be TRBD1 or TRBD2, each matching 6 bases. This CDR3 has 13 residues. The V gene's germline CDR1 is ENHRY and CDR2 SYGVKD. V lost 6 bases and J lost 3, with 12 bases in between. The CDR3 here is CAIREGGDYEQYF. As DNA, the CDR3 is TGTGCCATCAGAGAGGGGGGCGACTACGAGCAGTACTTC.